The source of this TCR beta chain is a study of cytomegalovirus exposure and HLA in healthy donors. Use of 60 Vbeta and 13 Jbeta primers characterized the PCR. The table came from immunoSEQ multiplex PCR; TCRdb's copy has only in-frame clones and leaves some out. The data show about 94,000 clones, 76% seen once. General study results and limits: A few chains linked to CMV were shown in vitro to be specific for CMV antigens. Only CMV serostatus was available as immune exposure information. In a later analysis, productive TCRs from donors in an Asian-associated ancestry cluster reportedly carried fewer N-insertions than the cohort mean.

Comment on this clone: No antigen is known for it.

Germline V gives CDR1 MNHEY, CDR2 SVGAGI. This CDR3 region has 16 residues. The J segment lost 5 bases and the V segment lost 0 bases, leaving 8 bases of the junction unmatched. The sample taken for sequencing was PBMCs. V is TRBV6-5 and J is TRBJ1-2; 8 bases are shared with TRBD1. This TCR derives from a male donor in good health and CMV-seronegative. The CDR3 DNA is TGTGCCAGCAGTTACTCAGGGACAGGAGTTGTATATGGCTACACCTTC. As protein: CASSYSGTGVVYGYTF.